A selection of T cell receptor beta chains follows, all from one sample in a study of cytotoxic CD8 clonotypes in ibrutinib-treated CLL. Sequenced by immunoSEQ multiplex PCR; TCRdb stores in-frame clones only, minus some. The data show approximately 50,000 clones, roughly 50% seen once. The sequenced sample was PBMCs, obtained at disease progression, from a patient treated with ibrutinib. These receptors all stem from a human donor with chronic lymphocytic leukemia. Both conserved end residues are part of each CDR3. The D gene is left open where the match is weak. Not all rows give a size; the values are once, few, many and, for expanded clones, a class.

TRBJ1-6 NA NA TRBV5-6 TGTGCCAGCAGCCTCGGACGGATTTATAATTCACCCCTCCACTTT CASSLGRIYNSPLHF
TRBJ1-5 few NA TRBV28 TGTGCCAGCAGTTTAAGGGTTCGGACTAATCAGCCCCAGCATTTT CASSLRVRTNQPQHF
TRBJ2-3 few NA TRBV2 TGTGCCACCTCCCTAAAGCAGCTCACAGATACGCAGTATTTT CATSLKQLTDTQYF
TRBJ1-2 once NA TRBV25-1 TGTGCCAGCAGTGAATCGCCAGGGTCGGGCAACTATGGCTACACCTTC CASSESPGSGNYGYTF
TRBJ1-5 NA NA TRBV27 TGTGCCAGCAGTTTCTTTAAGTATGGGGATCAGCCCCAGCATTTT CASSFFKYGDQPQHF
TRBJ1-5 NA NA TRBV18 TGTGCCAGCTCACCTGCGGGGGGAGGCAATCAGCCCCAGCATTTT CASSPAGGGNQPQHF
TRBJ1-2 NA TRBD1 TRBV2 TGTGCCAGCTATAACCCGGGACAGAAATACTATGGCTACACCTTC CASYNPGQKYYGYTF
TRBJ2-5 many NA TRBV7-2 TGTGCCAGCAGCTTAGGAGGGGCACCGGAGACCCAGTACTTC CASSLGGAPETQYF
TRBJ1-1 NA NA TRBV7-2 TGTGCCAGCAGCCGGGTCTGGGGGACTGAAGCTTTCTTT CASSRVWGTEAFF
TRBJ2-3 NA NA TRBV5-4 TGTGCCAGCAGGTCGGCCAGGGGAGCTAGCACAGATACGCAGTATTTT CASRSARGASTDTQYF
TRBJ1-3 NA TRBD1 TRBV6-5 TGTGCCAGCAGTTCCCGGACAGGCTCTGGAAACACCATATATTTT CASSSRTGSGNTIYF
TRBJ1-2 NA NA TRBV9 TGTGCCAGCAGCGTATCCGGGGGCCGCTATGGCTACACCTTC CASSVSGGRYGYTF
TRBJ2-7 NA NA TRBV5-1 TGCGCCAGCGGCGATTGGCACGAGCAGTACTTC CASGDWHEQYF
TRBJ2-7 NA TRBD1 TRBV28 TGTGCCAGCAGTACCCGGGACAGGCTCTACGAGCAGTACTTC CASSTRDRLYEQYF
TRBJ1-2 NA NA TRBV15 TGTGCTGTAATTAGGATCTATGGCTACACCTTC CAVIRIYGYTF
TRBJ1-2 few NA TRBV19 TGTGCCAGTACCTCACGGGGGCGCAACTATGGCTACACCTTC CASTSRGRNYGYTF
TRBJ2-1 once TRBD2 TRBV4-2 TGTGCCAGCAGCCAAGTCACCTCGACTAGCGGGGGGGCCGATGAGCAGTTCTTC CASSQVTSTSGGADEQFF
TRBJ1-5 NA NA TRBV7-9 TGTGCCAGCAGCCCGGGACAAGTCTATCAGCCCCAGCATTTT CASSPGQVYQPQHF
TRBJ2-3 few NA TRBV11-2 TGTGCCAGCACTGGGGGACTGTCCACAGATACGCAGTATTTT CASTGGLSTDTQYF
TRBJ2-7 NA NA TRBV5-6 TGTGCCAGCAGCTTCGGAATTGGGAGCTCCTACGAGCAGTACTTC CASSFGIGSSYEQYF
TRBJ2-2 once TRBD1 TRBV27 TGTGCCAGCAGTACAGGGGGTTTGAACACCGGGGAGCTGTTTTTT CASSTGGLNTGELFF
TRBJ2-2 NA NA TRBV27 TGTGCCAGCAGTACTTCTCCGGGGGTCTTCACCGGGGAGCTGTTTTTT CASSTSPGVFTGELFF
TRBJ2-5 NA NA TRBV5-6 TGTGCCAGCAGCCGAGGTGAGGAGACCCAGTACTTC CASSRGEETQYF
TRBJ1-2 few TRBD1 TRBV5-4 TGTGCCAGCAGCCCCGCGGGACAGGGCACTTTTTACTATGGCTACACCTTC CASSPAGQGTFYYGYTF
TRBJ2-5 few NA TRBV30 TGTGCCTGGAGCCACGTTCCGGGATACCAAGAGACCCAGTACTTC CAWSHVPGYQETQYF
TRBJ2-3 NA NA TRBV7-2 TGTGCCAGCAGCCCCGGCCCTGGAACAGATACGCAGTATTTT CASSPGPGTDTQYF
TRBJ1-4 few NA TRBV30 TGTGCCTGGAGGAAGGAGGGGGAAAAACTGTTTTTT CAWRKEGEKLFF
TRBJ2-1 NA TRBD2 TRBV6-5 TGTGCCAGCAGTTATTCCGGACTAGCGTACGACAATGAGCAGTTCTTC CASSYSGLAYDNEQFF
TRBJ2-1 NA NA TRBV28 TGTGCCAGCAGTTTACAGCTACTCAACAATGAGCAGTTCTTC CASSLQLLNNEQFF
TRBJ2-7 NA NA TRBV30 TGTGCCTGGAAGGGGATCTCCTACGAGCAGTACTTC CAWKGISYEQYF
TRBJ2-7 NA NA TRBV11-2 TGTGCCAGCAGCTTAGGGACTTACTACGAGCAGTACTTC CASSLGTYYEQYF
TRBJ1-4 NA NA TRBV7-9 TGTGCCAGCAGGAGTGAGCCGGGGGAAAAACTGTTTTTT CASRSEPGEKLFF
TRBJ1-2 NA NA TRBV7-9 TGTGCCAGCAGCCAAGGGGGAGCGGCGGTAAACTATGGCTACACCTTC CASSQGGAAVNYGYTF
TRBJ2-3 NA NA TRBV18 TGTGCCAGCTCACCATGGGGGGAAGGGAAAGATACGCAGTATTTT CASSPWGEGKDTQYF
TRBJ2-3 NA NA TRBV5-8 TGTGCCAGCAGCCCCGGCGACAGTTACACAGATACGCAGTATTTT CASSPGDSYTDTQYF
TRBJ1-2 NA NA TRBV28 TGTGCCAGCAGTTTTGGGGACCAGAGTGGCTACACCTTC CASSFGDQSGYTF
TRBJ1-1 NA NA TRBV11-2 TGTGCCAGCAGAATCCACAGGGACACTGAAGCTTTCTTT CASRIHRDTEAFF
TRBJ2-7 NA TRBD2 TRBV5-6 TGTGCCAGCAGCTTGGGACTAGCTCTCTACGAGCAGTACTTC CASSLGLALYEQYF
TRBJ2-7 once NA TRBV18 TGTGCCAGCTCACCACAACCGAGTCCTGACGAGCAGTACTTC CASSPQPSPDEQYF
TRBJ1-2 few NA TRBV7-8 TGTGCCAGCAGCCCCCGCCCAGGCTATGGCTACACCTTC CASSPRPGYGYTF
TRBJ2-3 once NA TRBV12-5 TGTGCTAGTGGTTTGGGTCGGACAGGCACAGATACGCAGTATTTT CASGLGRTGTDTQYF
TRBJ1-2 NA TRBD1 TRBV20-1 TGCAGTGCCACAGGGGGTAATGGCTACACCTTC CSATGGNGYTF
TRBJ1-4 few TRBD1 TRBV7-2 TGTGCCAGCAGCCGACAGGGGGGTAACGGGGAAAAACTGTTTTTT CASSRQGGNGEKLFF
TRBJ1-1 NA NA TRBV18 TGTGCCAGCTCACCGGTGGGGGGCACTGAAGCTTTCTTT CASSPVGGTEAFF
TRBJ1-2 NA NA TRBV4-2 TGTGCCAGCAGCCTCTCCCAGTTGGGGATTGACGGCTACACCTTC CASSLSQLGIDGYTF
TRBJ1-6 NA NA TRBV5-1 TGCGCCAGCAGCTTGGCTCCGGCTAGGGGTAATTCACCCCTCCACTTT CASSLAPARGNSPLHF
TRBJ1-5 NA NA TRBV6-5 TGTGCCAGCAACCCGGGAACCTCCCGAAATCAGCCCCAGCATTTT CASNPGTSRNQPQHF
TRBJ2-2 NA NA TRBV30 TGTGCCTGGGGCGGGGGCAGGCCTTCGGGCGGGGAGCTGTTTTTT CAWGGGRPSGGELFF